Each of the 10 T cell receptor beta chains below was sequenced from the same sample in a study of OX40 agonist ivuxolimab in advanced cancers. Clones were sequenced by immunoSEQ multiplex PCR, and TCRdb holds only the in-frame ones, with some missing. The repertoire consists of about 36,000 clones, with roughly 90% occurring once and the leading ten covering less than 5%. This specimen was CD4+ or CD8+ T cells sorted from blood, taken in a trial of the OX40 agonist ivuxolimab. These receptors came from an adult with an advanced solid tumor such as melanoma, head and neck, liver or kidney cancer.

The CDR3 is CAISESTGAGGYTF. In DNA form, the CDR3 reads TGTGCCATCAGTGAGTCGACGGGGGCTGGAGGCTACACCTTC. The J gene is TRBJ1-2, the V gene TRBV10-3, with D perhaps matching TRBD1 (6 bases). This CDR3 has 14 amino acids. The germline V gene has CDR1 ENHRY and CDR2 SYGVKD. V was cut by 0 bases and J by 8 bases, with 13 bases left in between.

This chain connects TRBV28 to TRBJ2-7, with 7 positions matching TRBD1. This CDR3 has 15 amino acids. Germline V gives CDR1 MDHEN, CDR2 SYDVKM. V lost 5 bases, J lost 4 bases, and 11 bases stayed unmatched. The CDR3 here is CASSPPGTASYEQYF. As DNA, the CDR3 is TGTGCCAGCAGTCCACCCGGGACAGCGAGTTACGAGCAGTACTTC.

The chain couples TRBV9 to TRBJ1-5; a weak D match, TRBD1 (5 bases). This CDR3 region has 15 residues. The V end lost 0 bases, the J end lost 3 bases, and 10 bases lay between the germline ends. CDR1 is SGDLS and CDR2 is YYNGEE in the germline V gene. DNA of the CDR3: TGTGCCAGCAGCGTAGATGGCAGGGACAATCAGCCCCAGCATTTT. As protein: CASSVDGRDNQPQHF.

This sequence joins TRBV15 and TRBJ2-2; the match to TRBD1 covers 8 bases. The germline gives CDR1 LNHNV, CDR2 YYDKDF (reference sequence). V shed 1 base and J 5 bases; nucleotides not matched to a gene: 9. The CDR3 runs 17 residues. CDR3 coding DNA: TGTGCCACCAGCAGAGTTTACGGGACAGGACTTACCGGGGAGCTGTTTTTT. This sequence encodes CATSRVYGTGLTGELFF.

The V and J genes are TRBV28 and TRBJ2-7, with D hard to call. The CDR3 spans 11 residues. The V gene's germline CDR1 is MDHEN and CDR2 SYDVKM. V lost 6 bases and J 2 bases, leaving 5 bases between the germline ends. The CDR3 bases are TGTGCCAGCAGCACCACCTACGAGCAGTACTTC. It is translated as CASSTTYEQYF.

The chain recombines TRBV14 with TRBJ2-1, with a tentative D call TRBD1 (5 bases). The CDR3 loop spans 15 amino acids. V lost 3 bases and J lost 4, with 13 bases in between. Germline V gene data show CDR1 as SGHDN and CDR2 as FVKESK. For the CDR3, the DNA is TGTGCCAGCAGCCATACAGGTCTTCCTTACAATGAGCAGTTCTTC. This codes for CASSHTGLPYNEQFF.

The V gene is TRBV27, the J gene TRBJ1-6; TRBD1 matches at 9 bases. The CDR3 spans 16 residues. Looked up from germline, CDR1 is MNHEY and CDR2 is SMNVEV (reference sequence). V was pared by 4 bases and J by 10 bases, with 11 bases of the junction left unmatched. This chain's CDR3 is CASSSTDRGASSPLHF. The CDR3 bases are TGTGCCAGCAGTTCCACGGACAGGGGAGCAAGCTCACCCCTCCACTTT.

The chain couples TRBV4-1 to TRBJ2-7; tentatively, D is TRBD1 or TRBD2 (6 bases each). Germline V gene sequence: CDR1 MGHRA, CDR2 YSYEKL. The CDR3 runs 15 residues. Deletions cut 4 bases from V and 6 bases from J, with 19 bases between. CDR3 protein: CASSRRLGGSLEQYF. The DNA for the CDR3 is TGCGCCAGCAGCCGACGACTAGGGGGATCTCTCGAGCAGTACTTC.

CDR3 DNA sequence: TGTGCCTGGAGTAAGCTGGGGCAGACTGGAAACACCATATATTTT. It specifies CAWSKLGQTGNTIYF. This sequence joins TRBV30 and TRBJ1-3, with TRBD1 as a possible D gene (5 bases). Germline V gene sequence: CDR1 GTSNPN, CDR2 SVGIG (reference sequence). The CDR3 covers 15 residues. Trimming removed 2 bases at V and 2 bases at J, with 13 bases between.

CDR3 DNA: TGTGCCAGCAGCTTGTTTATGAGCTATGGCTACACCTTC. It encodes CASSLFMSYGYTF. The chain is built from TRBV5-6 and TRBJ1-2; D is ambiguous. Germline lookup yields CDR1 SGHDT and CDR2 YYEEEE. CDR3 size: 13 residues. The V end lost 1 base, the J end lost 4 bases, and 8 bases lay between the germline ends.